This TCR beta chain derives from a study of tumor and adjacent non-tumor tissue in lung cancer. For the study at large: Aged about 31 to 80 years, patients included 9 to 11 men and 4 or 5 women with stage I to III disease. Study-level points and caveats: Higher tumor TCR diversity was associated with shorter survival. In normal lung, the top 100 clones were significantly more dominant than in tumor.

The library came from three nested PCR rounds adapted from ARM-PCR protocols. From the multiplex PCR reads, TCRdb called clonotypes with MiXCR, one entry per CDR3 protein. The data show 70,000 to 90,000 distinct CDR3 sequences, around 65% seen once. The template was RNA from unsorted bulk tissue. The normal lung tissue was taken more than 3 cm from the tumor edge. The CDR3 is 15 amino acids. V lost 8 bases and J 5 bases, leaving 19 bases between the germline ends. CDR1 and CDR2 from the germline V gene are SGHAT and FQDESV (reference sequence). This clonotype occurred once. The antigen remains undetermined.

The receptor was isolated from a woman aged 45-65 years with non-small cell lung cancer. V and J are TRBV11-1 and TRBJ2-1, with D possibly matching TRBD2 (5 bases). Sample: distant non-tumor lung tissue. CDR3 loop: CASDLVGEFNNEQFF. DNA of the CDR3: TGTGCCAGCGACTTAGTCGGGGAGTTTAACAATGAGCAGTTCTTC.